This is a list of T cell receptor beta chains from one sample in a study of a mutant IDH1 vaccine in newly diagnosed glioma. Their recognized antigens are unknown. Using immunoSEQ multiplex PCR, the repertoire was profiled, and TCRdb retains in-frame clones only, with some absent. The data show approximately 50,000 clones, 75% to 85% seen once. The sample consisted of PBMCs, taken from a glioma patient whose treatment included an IDH1 peptide vaccine. The receptor set was obtained from a man between 40 and 49 years old with glioma. Both conserved end residues are part of each CDR3.

j_call cdr3_length v_call cdr3_aa
TRBJ1-5 14 TRBV9 CASSDARANQPQHF
TRBJ2-1 16 TRBV5-4 CASRSRDGKSYNEQFF
TRBJ1-2 17 TRBV5-6 CASSNRDRGIWGGGYTF
TRBJ1-1 14 TRBV7-9 CASSLGVSNTEAFF
TRBJ1-1 13 TRBV6-6 CASSYQGRTEAFF
TRBJ2-5 17 TRBV21-1 CASSKEGERDGKKTQYF
TRBJ1-5 14 TRBV28 CASSLPGQGIPQHF
TRBJ2-5 13 TRBV18 CASSPPSVETQYF
TRBJ2-1 16 TRBV5-6 CAKPDSRSPAHNEQFF
TRBJ1-5 14 TRBV19 CASSLRSSNQPQHF
TRBJ1-2 14 TRBV6-1 CASVEDLGGYGYTF
TRBJ2-1 15 TRBV10-3 CAISESSGRGNEQFF
TRBJ1-2 15 TRBV30 CAWSDLGGAIHGYTF
TRBJ2-7 15 TRBV9 CASSGPGLFPREQYF
TRBJ1-5 16 TRBV27 CASSLYGSGDNQPQHF
TRBJ2-5 11 TRBV27 CASLFGETQYF
TRBJ2-2 12 TRBV16 CASSPLAGELFF
. 14 TRBV5-6 CASSLLGPTYEQYF
TRBJ1-1 16 TRBV5-1 CASSYLGTGADTEAFF
TRBJ2-3 15 TRBV19 CASSIGQGNLDTQYF
TRBJ2-1 10 TRBV7-2 CASSLSLQFF
TRBJ2-2 18 TRBV5-4 CASSSGTSGSWNTGELFF
TRBJ1-2 15 TRBV6-1 CASSDPGTGAYGYTF
TRBJ2-1 16 TRBV5-4 CASSSHGSASYNEQFF
TRBJ2-1 17 TRBV5-1 CASSLAPASPFYNEQFF
TRBJ1-5 14 TRBV18 CASSIGPGNQPQHF
TRBJ1-5 16 TRBV4-1 CASSQEGIGNNQPQHF
TRBJ2-7 15 TRBV25-1 CASSDPGQGAYEQYF
TRBJ1-1 14 TRBV6-5 CASSPFRGLTEAFF
TRBJ2-4 17 TRBV6-1 CASSELGTGLAKNIQYF
TRBJ2-1 16 TRBV13 CASSPPRTGVYNEQFF
TRBJ2-7 15 TRBV10-1 CASSESNYRAYEQYF
TRBJ2-1 15 TRBV7-9 CASSLRAGWSNEQFF
TRBJ2-7 15 TRBV2 CASSPEGLVLSEQYF
TRBJ1-3 15 TRBV11-3 CASSQDGISGNTIYF
TRBJ2-1 16 TRBV9 CASSREGDLSYNEQFF
TRBJ2-2 14 TRBV30 CAWRVAGGSGELFF
TRBJ2-3 14 TRBV2 CASSEWREGDTQYF
TRBJ2-2 18 TRBV5-1 CASSLGDHRTGSTGELFF
TRBJ2-1 16 TRBV5-1 CASSLGGVYSYNEQFF
TRBJ2-7 15 TRBV11-2 CASSLDLGTRYEQYF
TRBJ2-3 16 TRBV11-2 CASSSIRGAYTDTQYF